These T cell receptor beta chains were read from a single sample in a study of spatial heterogeneity in lung cancer. Each CDR3 protein is one row after TCRdb ran MiXCR on the 5' RACE reads. The table includes 100,000 or so distinct CDR3 sequences, about 4.6% detected once. Sample: lung tumor tissue, taken at surgery. Every receptor here comes from a male donor with early-stage non-small cell lung cancer. CDR3s include the opening cysteine and the closing phenylalanine or tryptophan. Each record gives: clone size, J gene, D gene, V gene, CDR3 protein, CDR3 DNA. The D gene is left open where the match is weak. Some rows mark clone size as missing; the rest say once, few, many or name a class of expanded clone.

clone size: many
J gene: TRBJ1-2
D gene: -
V gene: TRBV28
CDR3 protein: CASSLKGHGYTF
CDR3 DNA: TGTGCCAGCAGTTTAAAAGGGCATGGCTACACCTTC

clone size: many
J gene: TRBJ2-1
D gene: -
V gene: TRBV12-3/TRBV12-4
CDR3 protein: CASSSRGGTVHNEQFF
CDR3 DNA: TGTGCCAGCAGCTCCCGTGGGGGGACAGTCCACAATGAGCAGTTCTTC

clone size: many
J gene: TRBJ2-5
D gene: -
V gene: TRBV28
CDR3 protein: CASSQRDGLQETQYF
CDR3 DNA: TGTGCCAGCAGTCAAAGAGACGGACTCCAAGAGACCCAGTACTTC

clone size: many
J gene: TRBJ2-5
D gene: -
V gene: TRBV2
CDR3 protein: CASSWGPETQYF
CDR3 DNA: TGTGCCAGCAGTTGGGGACCCGAGACCCAGTACTTC

clone size: many
J gene: TRBJ2-4
D gene: TRBD2
V gene: TRBV20-1
CDR3 protein: CSARAGRTAKNIQYF
CDR3 DNA: TGCAGTGCTAGGGCCGGGAGGACGGCCAAAAACATTCAGTACTTC

clone size: -
J gene: TRBJ2-5
D gene: TRBD2
V gene: TRBV11-2
CDR3 protein: CASSLSAPGLAGGETQYF
CDR3 DNA: TGTGCCAGCAGCTTATCTGCCCCGGGACTAGCGGGAGGAGAGACCCAGTACTTC

clone size: many
J gene: TRBJ1-1
D gene: TRBD1
V gene: TRBV5-1
CDR3 protein: CASSLYSRGTEAFF
CDR3 DNA: TGCGCCAGCAGCCTATATTCCAGGGGGACTGAAGCTTTCTTT

clone size: -
J gene: TRBJ2-2
D gene: -
V gene: TRBV6-6
CDR3 protein: CASSSLELFF
CDR3 DNA: TGTGCCAGCAGCTCATTGGAGCTGTTTTTT

clone size: many
J gene: TRBJ2-1
D gene: -
V gene: TRBV12-5
CDR3 protein: CASGLGNFGNEQFF
CDR3 DNA: TGTGCTAGTGGTTTGGGTAATTTTGGGAATGAGCAGTTCTTC

clone size: many
J gene: TRBJ1-6
D gene: -
V gene: TRBV2
CDR3 protein: CASSGDTNNSPLHF
CDR3 DNA: TGTGCCAGCAGTGGGGACACTAATAATTCACCCCTCCACTTT

clone size: many
J gene: TRBJ1-1
D gene: -
V gene: TRBV7-9
CDR3 protein: CASSLEDTEAFF
CDR3 DNA: TGTGCCAGCAGCTTAGAGGACACTGAAGCTTTCTTT

clone size: many
J gene: TRBJ2-5
D gene: -
V gene: TRBV7-9
CDR3 protein: CASSSRQTAYQETQYF
CDR3 DNA: TGTGCCAGCAGCTCTCGACAGACAGCTTACCAAGAGACCCAGTACTTC

clone size: many
J gene: TRBJ2-3
D gene: -
V gene: TRBV27
CDR3 protein: CASSASSFTDTQYF
CDR3 DNA: TGTGCCAGCAGTGCATCTAGCTTTACAGATACGCAGTATTTT

clone size: many
J gene: TRBJ1-6
D gene: TRBD1
V gene: TRBV27
CDR3 protein: CASSIDRVGNSPLHF
CDR3 DNA: TGTGCCAGCAGTATCGACAGGGTGGGAAATTCACCCCTCCACTTT

clone size: many
J gene: TRBJ2-1
D gene: -
V gene: TRBV29-1
CDR3 protein: CSVDRDNEQFF
CDR3 DNA: TGCAGCGTTGATAGGGACAATGAGCAGTTCTTC

clone size: -
J gene: TRBJ1-2
D gene: -
V gene: TRBV11-2
CDR3 protein: CASSLDPVAASGYTF
CDR3 DNA: TGTGCCAGCAGCTTAGATCCGGTAGCGGCCTCTGGCTACACCTTC

clone size: many
J gene: TRBJ2-1
D gene: TRBD2
V gene: TRBV7-2
CDR3 protein: CASSPFSGSYNEQFF
CDR3 DNA: TGTGCCAGCAGCCCCTTTAGCGGGTCCTACAATGAGCAGTTCTTC

clone size: -
J gene: TRBJ2-5
D gene: -
V gene: TRBV10-3
CDR3 protein: CAARGRETQYF
CDR3 DNA: TGTGCCGCCCGGGGGAGAGAGACCCAGTACTTC

clone size: many
J gene: TRBJ2-7
D gene: TRBD1
V gene: TRBV28
CDR3 protein: CASSRTQGIYSYEQYF
CDR3 DNA: TGTGCCAGCAGCCGCACACAGGGGATTTATTCCTACGAGCAGTACTTC

clone size: many
J gene: TRBJ2-7
D gene: -
V gene: TRBV6-6
CDR3 protein: CASRKDSYEQYF
CDR3 DNA: TGTGCCAGCAGAAAAGACAGCTACGAGCAGTACTTC

clone size: -
J gene: TRBJ2-6
D gene: TRBD1
V gene: TRBV6-5
CDR3 protein: CASSYLPMSGQGGSGANVLTF
CDR3 DNA: TGTGCCAGCAGTTACTTACCCATGAGCGGACAGGGAGGCTCTGGGGCCAACGTCCTGACTTTC

clone size: many
J gene: TRBJ2-5
D gene: -
V gene: TRBV12-3/TRBV12-4
CDR3 protein: CASSVQETQYF
CDR3 DNA: TGTGCCAGCTCTGTGCAAGAGACCCAGTACTTC

clone size: few
J gene: TRBJ2-1
D gene: -
V gene: TRBV11-2
CDR3 protein: CASSFGGWRDAIFNNEQFF
CDR3 DNA: TGTGCCAGCAGCTTCGGGGGCTGGCGGGACGCGATTTTTAACAATGAGCAGTTCTTC

clone size: -
J gene: TRBJ2-7
D gene: -
V gene: TRBV5-5
CDR3 protein: CASSRQGIEFLHEQYF
CDR3 DNA: TGTGCCAGCAGCCGGCAGGGGATAGAATTTCTCCACGAGCAGTACTTC

clone size: few
J gene: TRBJ2-7
D gene: -
V gene: TRBV5-1
CDR3 protein: CASSLVAGSSYEQYF
CDR3 DNA: TGCGCCAGCAGCTTGGTGGCAGGTAGTTCCTACGAGCAGTACTTC

clone size: many
J gene: TRBJ1-1
D gene: -
V gene: TRBV29-1
CDR3 protein: CSVDRGGHTEAFF
CDR3 DNA: TGCAGCGTTGATCGAGGGGGGCACACTGAAGCTTTCTTT

clone size: many
J gene: TRBJ2-1
D gene: TRBD2
V gene: TRBV20-1
CDR3 protein: CSARHPAVAGYVQFF
CDR3 DNA: TGCAGTGCTAGGCACCCGGCCGTAGCGGGATACGTGCAGTTCTTC

clone size: -
J gene: TRBJ2-7
D gene: -
V gene: TRBV7-9
CDR3 protein: CASGPYEQYF
CDR3 DNA: TGTGCCAGCGGACCCTACGAGCAGTACTTC

clone size: many
J gene: TRBJ2-5
D gene: -
V gene: TRBV5-1
CDR3 protein: CASSLGSETQYF
CDR3 DNA: TGCGCCAGCAGCTTGGGATCGGAGACCCAGTACTTC

clone size: -
J gene: TRBJ2-7
D gene: -
V gene: TRBV19
CDR3 protein: CATRRQGTYEQYF
CDR3 DNA: TGTGCCACCCGGCGGCAGGGCACCTACGAGCAGTACTTC

clone size: many
J gene: TRBJ2-1
D gene: TRBD1
V gene: TRBV10-3
CDR3 protein: CAISGTGGEQFF
CDR3 DNA: TGTGCCATCAGTGGGACAGGGGGGGAGCAGTTCTTC

clone size: many
J gene: TRBJ1-2
D gene: TRBD1
V gene: TRBV28
CDR3 protein: CASTELHGQGGYTF
CDR3 DNA: TGTGCCAGCACAGAACTCCACGGACAGGGTGGCTACACCTTC

clone size: -
J gene: TRBJ1-5
D gene: -
V gene: TRBV30
CDR3 protein: CACRQLGANQPQHF
CDR3 DNA: TGTGCCTGCAGACAGTTGGGTGCGAATCAGCCCCAGCATTTT

clone size: many
J gene: TRBJ2-1
D gene: TRBD2
V gene: TRBV28
CDR3 protein: CASSFGTSRSYNEQFF
CDR3 DNA: TGTGCCAGCAGTTTCGGGACTAGCAGATCCTACAATGAGCAGTTCTTC

clone size: many
J gene: TRBJ2-1
D gene: -
V gene: TRBV7-8
CDR3 protein: CASSLRLGEDQYYNEQFF
CDR3 DNA: TGTGCCAGCAGCCTACGGCTTGGGGAGGACCAATATTACAATGAGCAGTTCTTC

clone size: -
J gene: TRBJ2-1
D gene: -
V gene: TRBV4-1
CDR3 protein: CASSHYRVRNEQFF
CDR3 DNA: TGCGCCAGCAGCCATTACAGGGTTAGGAATGAGCAGTTCTTC

clone size: many
J gene: TRBJ2-7
D gene: TRBD2
V gene: TRBV7-9
CDR3 protein: CASSMWTSGRYEQYF
CDR3 DNA: TGTGCCAGCAGCATGTGGACTAGCGGGCGCTACGAGCAGTACTTC

clone size: many
J gene: TRBJ2-7
D gene: -
V gene: TRBV27
CDR3 protein: CASSSRSGPGPFLPLKAVKEQYF
CDR3 DNA: TGTGCCAGCAGTTCGCGTTCAGGGCCAGGCCCCTTCCTTCCACTTAAAGCTGTGAAAGAGCAGTACTTC

clone size: many
J gene: TRBJ2-5
D gene: TRBD1
V gene: TRBV23-1
CDR3 protein: CASSLRQGSFSQYF
CDR3 DNA: TGCGCCAGCAGCCTCAGACAGGGATCTTTCTCCCAGTACTTC

clone size: many
J gene: TRBJ1-5
D gene: -
V gene: TRBV10-3
CDR3 protein: CAISESHQPQHF
CDR3 DNA: TGTGCCATCAGTGAGTCCCATCAGCCCCAGCATTTT

clone size: many
J gene: TRBJ1-1
D gene: -
V gene: TRBV12-3/TRBV12-4
CDR3 protein: CASRPGDKRTEAFF
CDR3 DNA: TGTGCCAGCAGGCCGGGCGACAAGAGGACTGAAGCTTTCTTT

clone size: few
J gene: TRBJ1-4
D gene: -
V gene: TRBV6-1
CDR3 protein: CASSLAWGGLINEKLFF
CDR3 DNA: TGTGCCAGCTCCCTCGCGTGGGGGGGACTGATTAATGAAAAACTGTTTTTT